This entry concerns a single T cell receptor (beta chain). This entry is derived from a study of blood T cell repertoires in COVID-19. Study-wide context: Samples came from the United States, Italy and Spain, spanning acute and convalescent COVID-19. The analysed material was cDNA or gDNA that came from T cells, B-cell-depleted T cells, or PBMCs.

V lost 6 bases and J lost 0; bases outside the gene matches: 4. CDR3 length: 15 residues. The germline V gene has CDR1 MDHEN and CDR2 SYDVKM. This table comes from immunoSEQ multiplex PCR, and its TCRdb copy is limited to in-frame clones, with some not included. The sample lists approximately 200,000 clones, roughly nine tenths occurring once. The TCR originated in a man aged 40-50 years with active or convalescent COVID-19. Specimen: peripheral blood. J is TRBJ2-7 and V is TRBV28, with 11 bases fitting TRBD2. The CDR3 protein is CASSSGTSGSYEQYF. CDR3 sequence (DNA): TGTGCCAGCAGCTCCGGGACTAGCGGCTCCTACGAGCAGTACTTC.